This T cell receptor (beta chain) was documented in a study of blood T cell repertoires in COVID-19. Assay: immunoSEQ multiplex PCR; the TCRdb copy retains only in-frame clones and omits some. Found here are 140,000 to 150,000 clones, 88% of them singletons; the top ten hold about 10%. The junction had 3 bases not matched to a gene; V was cut back by 4 bases and J by 8 bases. Germline V gives CDR1 MDHEN, CDR2 SYDVKM. There are 14 residues in the CDR3. V is TRBV28 and J is TRBJ2-1; 12 nucleotides align to TRBD2. The receptor comes from a man between 60 and 75 years old with active or convalescent COVID-19. The sequencing sample was made of peripheral blood. The DNA for the CDR3 is TGTGCCAGCAGTTCGGGACTAGCGGGCTATGAGCAGTTCTTC. Translated, it gives CASSSGLAGYEQFF.